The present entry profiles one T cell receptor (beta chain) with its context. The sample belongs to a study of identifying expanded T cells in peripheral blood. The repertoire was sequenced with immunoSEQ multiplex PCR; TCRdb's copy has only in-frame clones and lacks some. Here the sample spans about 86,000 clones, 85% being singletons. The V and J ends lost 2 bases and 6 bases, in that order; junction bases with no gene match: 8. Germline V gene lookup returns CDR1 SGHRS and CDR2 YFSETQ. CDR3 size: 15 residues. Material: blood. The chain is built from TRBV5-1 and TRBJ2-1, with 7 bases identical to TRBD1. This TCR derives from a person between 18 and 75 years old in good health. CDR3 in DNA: TGCGCCAGCAGCTTAAGAGGACAGGTACTCAATGAGCAGTTCTTC. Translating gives CASSLRGQVLNEQFF.